Given below is one T cell receptor beta chain in context. Germline CDR1 is LGHDT and CDR2 is YNNKEL (reference sequence). This CDR3 region has 13 residues. Trimming took 5 bases from V and 5 from J, leaving 12 bases between them. Profiling relied on immunoSEQ multiplex PCR, and the TCRdb table lists in-frame clones only, not all of them. The sample includes about 110,000 clones, approximately 90% of them seen just once. The entry originates in a study of blood T cell repertoires in COVID-19. Study-level background: Whether acute or convalescent, the COVID-19 samples came from the United States, Italy and Spain. Sources were T cells, B-cell-depleted T cells, or PBMCs; the material itself was cDNA or gDNA.

The sequencing input was peripheral blood. The chain recombines TRBV3-1 (or the pseudogene TRBV3-2) with TRBJ1-2; D gene unclear. This sequence originates from a woman between 45 and 60 years old with acute or convalescent COVID-19. For the CDR3, the DNA is TGTGCCAGCAGCTCAGACGGAGGATATGGCTACACCTTC. Protein: CASSSDGGYGYTF.